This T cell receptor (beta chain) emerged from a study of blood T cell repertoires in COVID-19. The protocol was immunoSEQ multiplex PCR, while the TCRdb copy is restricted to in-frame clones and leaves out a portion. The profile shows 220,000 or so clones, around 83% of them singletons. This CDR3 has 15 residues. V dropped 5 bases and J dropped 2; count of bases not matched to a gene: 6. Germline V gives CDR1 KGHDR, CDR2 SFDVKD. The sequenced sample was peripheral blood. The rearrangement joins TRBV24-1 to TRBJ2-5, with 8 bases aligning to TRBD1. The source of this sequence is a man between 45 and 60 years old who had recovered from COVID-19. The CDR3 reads CATSAGQGLQETQYF. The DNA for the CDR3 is TGTGCCACCAGTGCAGGACAGGGTTTGCAAGAGACCCAGTACTTC.